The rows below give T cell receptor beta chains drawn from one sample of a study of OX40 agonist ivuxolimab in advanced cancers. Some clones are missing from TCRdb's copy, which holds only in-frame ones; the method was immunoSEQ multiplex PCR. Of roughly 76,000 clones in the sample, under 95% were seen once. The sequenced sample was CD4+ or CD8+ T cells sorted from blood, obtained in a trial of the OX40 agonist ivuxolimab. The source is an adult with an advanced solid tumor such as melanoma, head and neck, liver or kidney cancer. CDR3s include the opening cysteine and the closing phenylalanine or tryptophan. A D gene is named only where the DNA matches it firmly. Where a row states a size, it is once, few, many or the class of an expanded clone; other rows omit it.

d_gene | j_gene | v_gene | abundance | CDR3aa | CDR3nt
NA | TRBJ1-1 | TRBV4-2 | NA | CASSQDRNTEAFF | TGTGCCAGCAGCCAAGACAGGAACACTGAAGCTTTCTTT
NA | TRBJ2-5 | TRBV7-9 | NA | CASSLSAAYETQYF | TGTGCCAGCAGCTTATCTGCCGCGTATGAGACCCAGTACTTC
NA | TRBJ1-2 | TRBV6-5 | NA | CASSYSVQAPNYGYTF | TGTGCCAGCAGTTACTCTGTCCAGGCTCCTAACTATGGCTACACCTTC
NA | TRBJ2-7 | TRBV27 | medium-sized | CASSLGVSFEQYF | TGTGCCAGCAGTTTGGGGGTATCATTCGAGCAGTACTTC
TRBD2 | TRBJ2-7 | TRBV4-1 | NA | CASSHYNTIGTSGVYEQYF | TGCGCCAGCAGCCATTACAACACTATAGGGACTAGCGGGGTCTACGAGCAGTACTTC
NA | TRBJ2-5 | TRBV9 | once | CASSLEGRSQETQYF | TGTGCCAGCAGCTTAGAAGGCAGATCCCAAGAGACCCAGTACTTC
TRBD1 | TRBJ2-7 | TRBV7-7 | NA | CASSPGQGAYEQYF | TGTGCTAGCAGCCCGGGACAGGGGGCCTACGAGCAGTACTTC
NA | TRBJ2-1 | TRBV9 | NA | CASSVEGENEQFF | TGTGCCAGCAGCGTAGAAGGGGAGAATGAGCAGTTCTTC
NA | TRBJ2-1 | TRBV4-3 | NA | CASSQEEPPDYNEQFF | TGCGCCAGCAGCCAAGAAGAGCCCCCCGACTACAATGAGCAGTTCTTC
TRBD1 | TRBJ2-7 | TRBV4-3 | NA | CASSPSQGANYEQYF | TGCGCCAGCAGCCCAAGCCAGGGGGCGAACTACGAGCAGTACTTC
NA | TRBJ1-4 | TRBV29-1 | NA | CSVEERGLDHEKLFF | TGCAGCGTTGAAGAGAGGGGCCTAGACCACGAAAAACTGTTTTTT
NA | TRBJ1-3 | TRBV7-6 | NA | CASSPRLGRELGNTIYF | TGTGCCAGCAGCCCTCGGCTTGGCAGGGAGCTTGGAAACACCATATATTTT
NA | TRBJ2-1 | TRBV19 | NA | CASNGSPSSYNEQFF | TGTGCCTCGAACGGATCGCCAAGCTCCTACAATGAGCAGTTCTTC
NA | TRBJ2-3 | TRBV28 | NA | CASSDAGRTDTQYF | TGTGCCAGCAGCGACGCTGGGCGCACAGATACGCAGTATTTT
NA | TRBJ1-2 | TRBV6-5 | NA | CASSYGSYGYTF | TGTGCCAGCAGTTACGGCAGCTATGGCTACACCTTC
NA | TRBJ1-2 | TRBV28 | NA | CASSFAPGFYGYTF | TGTGCCAGCAGTTTTGCGCCGGGATTCTATGGCTACACCTTC
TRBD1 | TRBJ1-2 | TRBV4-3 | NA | CASSQVRDRVYYGYTF | TGCGCCAGCAGCCAAGTTCGGGACAGGGTATACTATGGCTACACCTTC
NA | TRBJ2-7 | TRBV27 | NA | CATSPGLPPYEQYF | TGTGCCACCTCACCGGGACTGCCACCCTACGAGCAGTACTTC
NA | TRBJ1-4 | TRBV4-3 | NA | CASSQDPVRKLFF | TGCGCCAGCAGCCAAGATCCGGTGCGGAAACTGTTTTTT
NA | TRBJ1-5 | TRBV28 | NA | CASSFRGYQPQHF | TGTGCCAGCAGTTTTAGGGGATATCAGCCCCAGCATTTT
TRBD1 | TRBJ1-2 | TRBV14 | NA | CASSQDQGQGVSGYTF | TGTGCCAGCAGCCAAGATCAAGGCCAGGGGGTCTCTGGCTACACCTTC
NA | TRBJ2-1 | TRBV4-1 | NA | CASSHGLFPYNEQFF | TGCGCCAGCAGCCATGGACTCTTTCCATACAATGAGCAGTTCTTC
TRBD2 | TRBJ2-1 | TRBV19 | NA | CASSLQAGYNEQFF | TGTGCCAGTTCCCTACAAGCGGGGTACAATGAGCAGTTCTTC
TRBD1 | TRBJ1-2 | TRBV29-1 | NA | CSVATGGGYGYTF | TGCAGCGTCGCTACAGGGGGAGGCTATGGCTACACCTTC
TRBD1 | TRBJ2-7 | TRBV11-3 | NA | CASSSTGGFSYEQYF | TGTGCCAGCAGCTCCACAGGGGGGTTCTCCTACGAGCAGTACTTC
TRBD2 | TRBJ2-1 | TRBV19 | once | CASSIVPLLAGVGNEQFF | TGTGCCAGTAGTATAGTCCCACTTCTAGCGGGAGTTGGGAATGAGCAGTTCTTC
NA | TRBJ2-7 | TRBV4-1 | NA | CASSPSGGSYEQYF | TGCGCCAGCAGCCCAAGCGGAGGGTCCTACGAGCAGTACTTC
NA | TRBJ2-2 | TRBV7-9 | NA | CASRPMANTGELFF | TGTGCCAGCAGGCCAATGGCAAACACCGGGGAGCTGTTTTTT
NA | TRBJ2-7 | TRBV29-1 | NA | CSVVPTDAYEQYF | TGCAGCGTTGTACCGACGGATGCCTACGAGCAGTACTTC
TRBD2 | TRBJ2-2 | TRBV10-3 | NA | CAINSGANTGELFF | TGTGCCATAAATAGCGGGGCGAACACCGGGGAGCTGTTTTTT
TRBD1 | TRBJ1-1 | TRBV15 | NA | CATSSGTGMTEAFF | TGTGCCACCAGCAGTGGGACAGGGATGACTGAAGCTTTCTTT